Listed below are T cell receptor beta chains from one sample, sequenced in a study of T cell responses to AZD1222 COVID-19 vaccine. The method was immunoSEQ multiplex PCR; TCRdb's version includes in-frame clones alone and lacks a portion of them. The sample has 150,000 to 200,000 clones; 85% to 95% are singletons. This specimen was peripheral blood, taken on day 0 of AZD1222 vaccination. Receptors were obtained from an adult in good health. CDR3s include the opening cysteine and the closing phenylalanine or tryptophan. A D gene is named only where the DNA matches it firmly. Some rows mark clone size as missing; the rest say once, few, many or name a class of expanded clone.

cdr3_aa	cdr3_nt	j_call	d_call	v_call	clone_size
CASSQGSAGKGNTEAFF	TGTGCCAGCAGCCAGGGAAGCGCGGGAAAGGGGAACACTGAAGCTTTCTTT	TRBJ1-1	-	TRBV3-1/TRBV3-2	-
CASSYQGYNTGELFF	TGTGCCAGCAGCTACCAGGGGTATAACACCGGGGAGCTGTTTTTT	TRBJ2-2	-	TRBV6-5	-
CASRPPDRRNTEAFF	TGTGCCAGCAGACCACCGGACAGGAGGAACACTGAAGCTTTCTTT	TRBJ1-1	TRBD1	TRBV6-5	-
CASSAGSGIGEQYF	TGTGCCAGCAGTGCAGGGAGCGGGATCGGCGAGCAGTACTTC	TRBJ2-7	TRBD2	TRBV2	-
CASRLRVGGSTEAFF	TGTGCAAGTCGCTTAAGGGTAGGTGGTTCCACTGAAGCTTTCTTT	TRBJ1-1	-	TRBV12-2	-
CASSPFEQSATYGYTF	TGCGCCAGCAGCCCATTCGAACAGTCGGCCACATATGGCTACACCTTC	TRBJ1-2	-	TRBV4-1	-
CASSQDQTGEQYF	TGTGCCAGCAGTCAGGACCAGACCGGCGAGCAGTACTTC	TRBJ2-7	-	TRBV3-1/TRBV3-2	few
CASSYQVSGANVLTF	TGTGCCAGCAGCTATCAGGTCTCTGGGGCCAACGTCCTGACTTTC	TRBJ2-6	-	TRBV5-6	-
CAWSVGIYTGELFF	TGTGCCTGGAGTGTAGGGATCTACACCGGGGAGCTGTTTTTT	TRBJ2-2	-	TRBV30	-
CSVGPLRTGETQYF	TGCAGCGTAGGCCCCCTAAGGACAGGAGAGACCCAGTACTTC	TRBJ2-5	TRBD1	TRBV29-1	-
CSVEEDRRRGYGYTF	TGCAGCGTTGAGGAGGACAGGCGACGGGGCTATGGCTACACCTTC	TRBJ1-2	TRBD1	TRBV29-1	-
CAISQGRGTEAFF	TGTGCCATCTCACAGGGTCGGGGCACTGAAGCTTTCTTT	TRBJ1-1	-	TRBV10-3	-
CASSPHWDRGGFYYEQYF	TGTGCCAGCAGTCCTCACTGGGACAGGGGCGGTTTCTATTACGAGCAGTACTTC	TRBJ2-7	TRBD1	TRBV27	-
CASGSGSSHPIQYF	TGTGCCAGCGGGTCCGGGAGTAGTCATCCCATTCAGTACTTC	TRBJ2-4	-	TRBV28	-
CASSEPGDTQYF	TGCGCCAGCAGTGAGCCTGGGGATACGCAGTATTTT	TRBJ2-3	-	TRBV10-1	-
CASSPRQGETQYF	TGTGCCAGCTCACCCCGGCAGGGTGAGACCCAGTACTTC	TRBJ2-5	-	TRBV12-3/TRBV12-4	-
CASSPRPPRSPLHF	TGTGCCAGCAGTCCGCGGCCCCCGAGGTCACCCCTCCACTTT	TRBJ1-6	-	TRBV28	-
CASSDRGRYEQYF	TGTGCCAGCAGTGATAGGGGACGGTACGAGCAGTACTTC	TRBJ2-7	-	TRBV6-1	-
CASSLYPSGNTGELFF	TGCGCCAGCAGCTTGTATCCTAGCGGGAACACCGGGGAGCTGTTTTTT	TRBJ2-2	TRBD2	TRBV5-1	-
CASSYLERGSDEQYF	TGTGCCAGCAGTTACCTTGAAAGGGGGTCGGACGAGCAGTACTTC	TRBJ2-7	-	TRBV6-6	-
CASGSGSRSVDEQFF	TGTGCCAGCGGCTCAGGCTCCCGTTCCGTCGATGAGCAGTTCTTC	TRBJ2-1	-	TRBV6-5	-
CASSGQGNTNTEAFF	TGTGCCAGCTCAGGACAGGGAAACACCAACACTGAAGCTTTCTTT	TRBJ1-1	TRBD1	TRBV18	-
CASSQAGNRGPRNEQFF	TGCGCCAGCAGCCAGGCCGGTAACCGGGGACCGAGGAATGAGCAGTTCTTC	TRBJ2-1	-	TRBV4-1	once
CASLRQASYEQYF	TGTGCCAGCCTAAGACAGGCCTCGTACGAGCAGTACTTC	TRBJ2-7	-	TRBV6-5	once
CASSQGRGRVVTGELFF	TGCGCCAGCAGCCAAGGCAGGGGGCGGGTTGTAACCGGGGAGCTGTTTTTT	TRBJ2-2	TRBD1	TRBV4-1	once
CSVSVTNYGYTF	TGCAGCGTAAGCGTTACTAACTATGGCTACACCTTC	TRBJ1-2	-	TRBV29-1	few
CASSIPGQGWGYTF	TGTGCCAGTAGTATCCCGGGACAGGGCTGGGGCTACACCTTC	TRBJ1-2	TRBD1	TRBV19	-
CASGEINTEAFF	TGTGCCAGCGGGGAAATTAACACTGAAGCTTTCTTT	TRBJ1-1	-	TRBV3-1/TRBV3-2	-
CALRTDDNYEQYF	TGTGCCCTAAGGACAGATGACAACTACGAGCAGTACTTC	TRBJ2-7	-	TRBV10-3	-
CASSLWVNEKLFF	TGCGCCAGCAGCTTGTGGGTCAATGAAAAACTGTTTTTT	TRBJ1-4	-	TRBV5-1	-
CASSFMSSLYGYTF	TGTGCCAGCAGTTTCATGTCCAGCCTCTATGGCTACACCTTC	TRBJ1-2	-	TRBV28	-
CASSDRDRGLFGEAFF	TGTGCCAGCAGCGACCGGGACAGGGGGCTTTTTGGTGAAGCTTTCTTT	TRBJ1-1	TRBD1	TRBV2	-